Presented here are 29 T cell receptor beta chains from one specimen sequenced in a study of blood T cell repertoires in COVID-19. Assay: immunoSEQ multiplex PCR; the TCRdb copy retains only in-frame clones and omits some. Of 100,000 or so clones listed, approximately 80% are singletons. The sequenced sample consisted of peripheral blood. The receptors were sampled from a woman in her 70s with active or convalescent COVID-19.

This chain connects TRBV5-4 to TRBJ1-2, with D maybe TRBD1 (6 bases). V lost 3 bases and J lost 7, with 13 bases in between. This CDR3 contains 13 residues. Germline V gene lookup returns CDR1 SGHNT and CDR2 YYREEE (reference sequence). The CDR3 region has the DNA TGTGCCAGCAGCTCCACAGGGAGCGTTGGCTACACCTTC. The encoded protein is CASSSTGSVGYTF.

The rearrangement links TRBV18 to TRBJ1-2; 8 bases match TRBD1. With 4 bases clipped from V and 14 bases from J, the junction kept 9 bases outside the gene matches. Germline V gene lookup returns CDR1 KGHSH and CDR2 LQKENI. The CDR3 consists of 12 residues. DNA for the CDR3: TGTGCCAGCTCACTAGCCGGGACAGGTTCGACCTTC. Its translation: CASSLAGTGSTF. The entire variable domain, with the rest obtained from reference TRBV18 and TRBJ1-2, is as follows: NAGVMQNPRHLVRRRGQEARLRCSPMKGHSHVYWYRQLPEEGLKFMVYLQKENIIDESGMPKERFSAEFPKEGPSILRIQQVVRGDSAAYFCASSLAGTGSTFGSGTRLTVV.

The chain recombines TRBV18 with TRBJ2-7; 8 positions match TRBD1. Unmatched junction bases numbered 14, after V lost 5 bases and J lost 2 bases. CDR3 length: 17 residues. Germline V CDR1 and CDR2: KGHSH, LQKENI. The CDR3 sequence: CASSGMGLGQGPYEQYF. DNA of the CDR3: TGTGCCAGCTCAGGCATGGGACTCGGACAGGGCCCCTACGAGCAGTACTTC.

J is TRBJ2-3 and V is TRBV7-2; 7 positions agree with TRBD1. This CDR3 comprises 16 residues. J was trimmed by 1 base and V by 5 bases; bases with no gene match: 9. Germline CDR1 and CDR2: SGHTA and FQGNSA. CDR3 residues: CASSKQGNLGTDTQYF. The DNA for the CDR3 is TGTGCCAGCAGCAAACAGGGGAATTTGGGCACAGATACGCAGTATTTT.

V and J are TRBV6-2 or TRBV6-3 and TRBJ2-3, with 8 bases that match TRBD1. The trim removed 5 bases at V and 4 bases at J, leaving 8 bases unmatched. From germline, CDR1 is MNHEY and CDR2 SVGEGT. The CDR3 has 15 residues. CDR3 bases: TGTGCCAGCAGTCTGGACAGGGCGAGGGCAGATACGCAGTATTTT. This encodes CASSLDRARADTQYF.

The chain is built from TRBV5-4 and TRBJ2-1, with 9 bases that match TRBD1. The germline gives CDR1 SGHNT, CDR2 YYREEE (reference sequence). This CDR3 comprises 15 residues. V was clipped by 0 bases and J by 2 bases; unmatched bases: 0. CDR3 DNA: TGTGCCAGCAGCTTGGACAGGGGGCCCTACAATGAGCAGTTCTTC. Residues: CASSLDRGPYNEQFF. Full variable domain (missing parts from reference TRBV5-4 and TRBJ2-1): ETGVTQSPTHLIKTRGQQVTLRCSSQSGHNTVSWYQQALGQGPQFIFQYYREEENGRGNFPPRFSGLQFPNYSSELNVNALELDDSALYLCASSLDRGPYNEQFFGPGTRLTVL.

This sequence joins TRBV7-8 and TRBJ2-6, with 7 nucleotides matching TRBD1. Germline CDR1 SGHVS, CDR2 FQNEAQ. This CDR3 spans 16 amino acids. Losses at the gene ends were 2 bases for V and 4 bases for J; bases not matched to a gene: 5. The CDR3 DNA follows: TGTGCCAGCAGCTTAAGGACAGGCCTCGGGGCCAACGTCCTGACTTTC. This encodes CASSLRTGLGANVLTF.

CDR3 in DNA: TGCGCCAGCAGCTTGGGGGCTCTGGCGGGAGGCACAGATACGCAGTATTTT. It specifies CASSLGALAGGTDTQYF. The chain carries TRBV5-1 and TRBJ2-3; 7 nucleotides match TRBD2. CDR3 length: 17 amino acids. Germline V CDR1 and CDR2: SGHRS, YFSETQ. V gave up 0 bases and J gave up 1 base; unmatched junction bases: 8.

The chain joins TRBV28 to TRBJ2-3; 12 nucleotides agree with TRBD2. Losses at the gene ends were 5 bases for V and 2 bases for J; bases not matched to a gene: 5. CDR1 is MDHEN and CDR2 is SYDVKM in the germline V gene. The CDR3 sequence is 16 residues long. For the CDR3, the DNA is TGTGCCAGCAGTAACGGACTAGCGGGGCACACAGATACGCAGTATTTT. Translating it yields CASSNGLAGHTDTQYF.

The chain employs TRBV5-6 and TRBJ1-5; tentative D call: TRBD1 (6 bases). This CDR3 spans 17 amino acids. Looked up from germline, CDR1 is SGHDT and CDR2 is YYEEEE. Trimming left V 1 base short and J 0 bases short, with 14 bases between. CDR3: CASSLSAGEYSNQPQHF. The CDR3 nucleotides are TGTGCCAGCAGCTTGTCCGCAGGGGAATATAGCAATCAGCCCCAGCATTTT.

The CDR3 sequence: CASSESGSPYSGANVLTF. CDR3 DNA sequence: TGCGCCAGCAGTGAGTCGGGGAGCCCTTACTCTGGGGCCAACGTCCTGACTTTC. V gene TRBV10-2 combines with J gene TRBJ2-6, with TRBD2 as a possible D gene (5 bases). Trimming left V 0 bases short and J 0 bases short, with 12 bases between. CDR1 and CDR2 (germline): WSHSY, SAAADI. This CDR3 is 18 amino acids long.

This clone was picked up one time. The chain uses TRBV25-1 and TRBJ2-5, with TRBD1 as a possible D gene (6 bases). Trimming stripped 5 bases from V and 1 base from J, with 11 bases between. The CDR3 is 14 amino acids. From germline, CDR1 is MGHDK and CDR2 SYGVNS. CDR3 residues: CASSKAGAQETQYF. Written as DNA, the CDR3 is TGTGCCAGCAGTAAAGCAGGGGCCCAAGAGACCCAGTACTTC.

The V gene is TRBV19, the J gene TRBJ2-3, with 12 positions matching TRBD2. Germline V gene sequence: CDR1 LNHDA, CDR2 SQIVND (reference sequence). The CDR3 extends over 16 amino acids. The V gene end was trimmed by 4 bases and the J gene end by 0 bases; junction bases not matched to a gene: 2. CDR3 region: CASSRLAGASTDTQYF. Written as DNA, the CDR3 is TGTGCCAGTAGTAGACTAGCGGGGGCTAGCACAGATACGCAGTATTTT.

V usage is TRBV12-3 or TRBV12-4 and J usage is TRBJ1-1; D is unclear. The CDR3 totals 11 residues. V shed 3 bases and J shed 7 bases, with 6 bases lying between them. CDR3 coding DNA: TGTGCCAGCAGTTTCGGGGTTGAAGCTTTCTTT. It translates to CASSFGVEAFF.

The J gene is TRBJ1-1, the V gene TRBV4-3; 11 bases are a match to TRBD1. The CDR3 is 16 residues long. CDR1 and CDR2 (germline): LGHNA, YSLEER. V shed 1 base and J 5 bases; nucleotides not matched to a gene: 6. The CDR3 is CASSQAAGQGGTEAFF. The CDR3 region has the DNA TGCGCCAGCAGCCAAGCCGCGGGACAGGGGGGAACTGAAGCTTTCTTT.

This clone was observed a handful of times. The V and J genes are TRBV9 and TRBJ1-1; D possibly corresponds to TRBD1 (5 bases). CDR1 and CDR2 (germline): SGDLS, YYNGEE. The germline V and J ends were trimmed by 3 bases and 0 bases, with 6 bases remaining between them. The CDR3 extends over 13 amino acids. CDR3: CASSGTLNTEAFF. The CDR3 nucleotides are TGTGCCAGCAGCGGGACACTGAACACTGAAGCTTTCTTT. The full variable domain, with the rest looked up from reference TRBV9 and TRBJ1-1, is DSGVTQTPKHLITATGQRVTLRCSPRSGDLSVYWYQQSLDQGLQFLIQYYNGEERAKGNILERFSAQQFPDLHSELNLSSLELGDSALYFCASSGTLNTEAFFGQGTRLTVV.

This clone was counted a few times. The chain employs TRBV25-1 and TRBJ1-5, with TRBD1 matching 9 bases. The junction had 8 bases not matched to a gene; V was cut back by 6 bases and J by 2 bases. In germline, CDR1 is MGHDK, CDR2 SYGVNS. This CDR3 contains 16 residues. The CDR3 is CASRQPGTGRNQPQHF. The CDR3 DNA sequence: TGTGCCAGCAGACAACCCGGGACAGGGCGCAATCAGCCCCAGCATTTT.

The chain carries TRBV11-2 and TRBJ2-5, with D possibly being TRBD2 (7 bases). The length of the CDR3 is 14 residues. V was clipped by 5 bases and J by 5 bases, with 15 bases between them. CDR1 SGHAT and CDR2 FQNNGV come from the germline V gene. CDR3: CASSRGGAGETQYF. The CDR3 bases are TGTGCCAGCAGCCGAGGGGGGGCAGGGGAGACCCAGTACTTC.

The CDR3 spells CASSLAERNYGYTF. Here the CDR3 DNA reads TGCGCCAGCAGCTTGGCGGAGAGAAACTATGGCTACACCTTC. The chain combines TRBV5-1 with TRBJ1-2; D gene ambiguous. Germline V CDR1 and CDR2: SGHRS, YFSETQ. The CDR3 has 14 amino acids. The ends were cut back, 0 bases at V and 2 bases at J, with 8 bases in the middle.

The genes are TRBV11-3 and TRBJ1-3, with D unresolved. Trimming removed 2 bases from V and 1 base from J, with 9 bases in between. Germline-derived CDR1 and CDR2 are SGHNT and YENEEA. CDR3 length: 15 amino acids. The CDR3 sequence: CASSLFGGSGNTIYF. The CDR3 DNA sequence: TGTGCCAGCAGCTTATTTGGAGGGTCTGGAAACACCATATATTTT.

Note on this clone: Other DNA sequences in the same sample also yield this CDR3. This chain links TRBV18 with TRBJ2-3, with 12 positions matching TRBD2. J was trimmed by 3 bases and V by 3 bases; bases with no gene match: 1. The CDR3 runs to 15 residues. Germline V lookup: CDR1 KGHSH, CDR2 LQKENI. CDR3: CASSPLAGGTDTQYF. CDR3 DNA: TGTGCCAGCTCACCCCTAGCGGGGGGGACAGATACGCAGTATTTT.

This chain links TRBV9 with TRBJ2-3, with TRBD2 identical over 14 bases. CDR1 and CDR2 (germline): SGDLS, YYNGEE. The CDR3 length is 16 residues. The V segment lost 4 bases and the J segment 4 bases; nucleotides outside the gene matches: 5. The DNA for the CDR3 is TGTGCCAGCAGCCTTCCGGGACTAGCGGGGGCAGATACGCAGTATTTT. Residues: CASSLPGLAGADTQYF.

The table lists this clone with a few counts. This chain links TRBV5-1 with TRBJ1-6; 8 bases fit TRBD1. From germline, CDR1 is SGHRS and CDR2 YFSETQ. V lost 4 bases and J lost 3; bases outside the gene matches: 3. The CDR3 has 15 amino acids. CDR3 in amino acids: CASSHGTGYNSPLHF. CDR3 coding DNA: TGCGCCAGCAGCCACGGGACAGGCTATAATTCACCCCTCCACTTT.

This chain connects TRBV6-1 to TRBJ1-3; 7 bases map to TRBD1. J gave up 2 bases and V 4 bases, and 11 bases lay outside the gene matches. From germline, CDR1 is MNHNS and CDR2 SASEGT. CDR3 length: 17 amino acids. The DNA of the CDR3 is TGTGCCAGCAGTGCCAGGAAACAGGGGTCCGCTGGAAACACCATATATTTT. Protein sequence: CASSARKQGSAGNTIYF.

This chain uses TRBV4-2 with TRBJ2-3; 11 bases map to TRBD2. V trimming: 0 bases; J trimming: 3 bases; junction bases outside the gene matches: 11. Germline V gene lookup returns CDR1 LGHNA and CDR2 YNFKEQ. This CDR3 comprises 19 residues. The CDR3 spells CASSQDYPRSGGATDTQYF. As DNA, the CDR3 is TGTGCCAGCAGCCAAGATTACCCCCGTAGCGGGGGGGCAACAGATACGCAGTATTTT.

The chain carries TRBV3-1 (or the pseudogene TRBV3-2) and TRBJ1-1; 7 bases line up with TRBD1. The V gene end was trimmed by 4 bases and the J gene end by 5 bases; junction bases not matched to a gene: 10. Germline V gene data show CDR1 as LGHDT and CDR2 as YNNKEL (reference sequence). The CDR3 loop spans 15 amino acids. CDR3 protein: CASSLNRDRITEAFF. CDR3 bases: TGTGCCAGCAGCCTTAACCGGGACAGAATTACTGAAGCTTTCTTT.

This clone turned up a few times. This chain links TRBV29-1 with TRBJ1-1, with a possible D match to TRBD1 (6 bases). The CDR3 consists of 14 residues. V dropped 4 bases and J dropped 7 bases, with 19 bases sitting between them. Germline V gene data show CDR1 as SQVTM and CDR2 as ANQGSEA. The CDR3 nucleotides read TGCAGCGTTGTGGGGGCCCTGAGAAGGGATGAAGCTTTCTTT. This codes for CSVVGALRRDEAFF.

This clone is a singleton in its sample. This CDR3 is CATRVGGLETEAFF. CDR3 DNA sequence: TGTGCCACCCGGGTGGGGGGGCTCGAAACTGAAGCTTTCTTT. The chain links TRBV6-5 to TRBJ1-1, with D possibly matching TRBD1 (6 bases). CDR1 MNHEY and CDR2 SVGAGI come from the germline V gene. This CDR3 region has 14 residues. Trimming took off 10 bases at V and 5 bases at J, with 20 bases between the two ends.

V usage is TRBV29-1 and J usage is TRBJ1-5; 7 positions match TRBD1. Per the germline V gene, CDR1 is SQVTM and CDR2 is ANQGSEA. The CDR3 is made up of 12 amino acids. V gave up 4 bases and J gave up 5 bases; unmatched junction bases: 2. In nucleotides, the CDR3 is TGCAGCGTTGGACAGGGTGATCAGCCCCAGCATTTT. Protein sequence: CSVGQGDQPQHF.